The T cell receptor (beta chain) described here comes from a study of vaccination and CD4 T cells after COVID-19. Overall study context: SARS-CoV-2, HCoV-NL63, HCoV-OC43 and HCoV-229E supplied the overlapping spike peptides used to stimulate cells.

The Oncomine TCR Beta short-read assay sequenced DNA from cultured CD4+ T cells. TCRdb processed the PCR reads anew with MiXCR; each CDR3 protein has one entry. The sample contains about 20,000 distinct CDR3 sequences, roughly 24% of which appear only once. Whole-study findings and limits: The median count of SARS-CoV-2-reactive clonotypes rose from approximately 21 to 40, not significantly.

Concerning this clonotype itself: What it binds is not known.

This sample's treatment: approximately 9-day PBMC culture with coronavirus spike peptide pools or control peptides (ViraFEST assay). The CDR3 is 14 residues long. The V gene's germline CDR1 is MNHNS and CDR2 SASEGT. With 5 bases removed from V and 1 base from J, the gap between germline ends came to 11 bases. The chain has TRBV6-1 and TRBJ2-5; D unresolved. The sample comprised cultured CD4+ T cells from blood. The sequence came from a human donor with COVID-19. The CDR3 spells CASSRKQIQETQYF. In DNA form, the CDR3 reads TGTGCCAGCAGTCGAAAACAGATCCAAGAGACCCAGTACTTC.